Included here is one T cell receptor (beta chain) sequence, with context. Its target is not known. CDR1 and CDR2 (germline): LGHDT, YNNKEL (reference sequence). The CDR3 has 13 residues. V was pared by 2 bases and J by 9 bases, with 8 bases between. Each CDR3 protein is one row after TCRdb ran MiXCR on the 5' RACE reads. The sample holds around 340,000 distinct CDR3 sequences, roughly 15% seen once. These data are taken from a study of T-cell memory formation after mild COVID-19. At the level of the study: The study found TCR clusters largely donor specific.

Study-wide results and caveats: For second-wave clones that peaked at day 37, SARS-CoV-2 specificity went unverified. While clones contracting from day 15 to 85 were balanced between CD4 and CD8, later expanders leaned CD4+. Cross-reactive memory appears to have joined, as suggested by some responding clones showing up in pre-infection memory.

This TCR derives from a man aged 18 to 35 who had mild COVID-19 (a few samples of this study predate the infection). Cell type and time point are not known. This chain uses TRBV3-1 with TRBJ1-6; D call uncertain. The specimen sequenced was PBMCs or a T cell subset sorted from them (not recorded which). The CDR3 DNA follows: TGTGCCAGCAGCCAACGCGCAGGTTCACCCCTCCACTTT. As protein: CASSQRAGSPLHF. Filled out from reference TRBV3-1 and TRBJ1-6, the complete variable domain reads DTAVSQTPKYLVTQMGNDKSIKCEQNLGHDTMYWYKQDSKKFLKIMFSYNNKELIINETVPNRFSPKSPDKAHLNLHINSLELGDSAVYFCASSQRAGSPLHFGNGTRLTVT.